This TCR beta chain is drawn from a study of T cells in pancreatic ductal adenocarcinoma. Study-level results: Tumor samples had fewer productive templates and about 8-fold fewer unique clonotypes than blood. No significant tumor-blood clonality difference; means were about 0.11 and 0.072.

Libraries were prepared by immunoSEQ multiplex PCR; TCRdb keeps only in-frame clonotypes and omits some of them. The sample lists about 100,000 clones, roughly 95% seen once, with under 3.5% in the top ten. No neoadjuvant therapy was given to the selected pancreatic ductal adenocarcinoma patients before their surgery. Germline CDR1 reads SGHAT; CDR2 reads FQNNGV. V shed 3 bases and J 1 base; nucleotides not matched to a gene: 7. The CDR3 length is 16 residues. Concerning this clone: Its antigen is unidentified.

The sequenced sample consisted of PBMCs. This TCR was sampled from a human donor with pancreatic ductal adenocarcinoma. The V and J genes are TRBV11-2 and TRBJ2-3; 7 bases line up with TRBD2. The CDR3: CASSLLVGLGTDTQYF. The CDR3 bases are TGTGCCAGCAGCTTGCTAGTAGGACTAGGCACAGATACGCAGTATTTT.